This T cell receptor beta chain was retrieved from a study of beta chain features in type 1 diabetes. Study observations and caveats: Resolution of whether HLA type affects TCRB rearrangement was not achieved here. All four CD4+ subsets of Type 1 diabetes patients contained TCRB CDR3s that were moderately but significantly shorter. Diminished insertions and augmented deletions at VDJ junctions characterized type 1 diabetes patients.

The study reverse transcribed the entire isolated RNA, so it sequenced expressed TCRB transcripts. The table came from immunoSEQ multiplex PCR; TCRdb's copy has only in-frame clones and leaves some out. The table has hundreds of thousands of clones, around 28% seen once. V was cut by 5 bases and J by 5 bases, with 12 bases left in between. From germline, CDR1 is MNHEY and CDR2 SVGAGI. The CDR3 loop spans 13 amino acids. CD45RO/CCR7/CD25/CD127/CD95/CD27 separated CD4+ naive, central memory, regulatory and stem cell-like memory cells by sorting. Notes on this clone: The antigen is undetermined.

This rearrangement joins TRBV6-5 to TRBJ2-5; tentative D call: TRBD2 (5 bases). The sample taken for sequencing was naive CD4+ T cells from blood. This sequence originates from a young man in good health. CDR3 sequence reads: CASSLTRKETQYF. In nucleotides, the CDR3 is TGTGCCAGCAGTCTAACTAGAAAGGAGACCCAGTACTTC.